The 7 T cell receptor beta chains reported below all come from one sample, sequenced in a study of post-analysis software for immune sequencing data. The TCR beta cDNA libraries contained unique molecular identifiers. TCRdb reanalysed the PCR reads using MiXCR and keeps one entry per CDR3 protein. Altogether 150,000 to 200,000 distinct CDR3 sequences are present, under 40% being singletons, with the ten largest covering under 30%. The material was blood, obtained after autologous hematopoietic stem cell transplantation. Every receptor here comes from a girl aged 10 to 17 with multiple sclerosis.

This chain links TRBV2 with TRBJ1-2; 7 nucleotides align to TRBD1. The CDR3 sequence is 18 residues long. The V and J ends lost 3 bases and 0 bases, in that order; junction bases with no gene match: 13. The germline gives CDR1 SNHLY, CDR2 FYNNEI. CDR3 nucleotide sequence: TGTGCCAGCAGTGATCCCTCTAGACAGGGATGGACTAACTATGGCTACACCTTC. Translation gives CASSDPSRQGWTNYGYTF.

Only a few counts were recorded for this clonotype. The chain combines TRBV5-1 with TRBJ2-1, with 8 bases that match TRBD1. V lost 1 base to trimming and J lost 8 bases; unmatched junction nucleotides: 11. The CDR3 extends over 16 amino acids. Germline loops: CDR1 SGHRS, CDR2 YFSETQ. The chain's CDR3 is CASSLPDRVMLYEQFF. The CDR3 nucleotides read TGCGCCAGCAGCTTGCCGGACAGGGTCATGTTATATGAGCAGTTCTTC.

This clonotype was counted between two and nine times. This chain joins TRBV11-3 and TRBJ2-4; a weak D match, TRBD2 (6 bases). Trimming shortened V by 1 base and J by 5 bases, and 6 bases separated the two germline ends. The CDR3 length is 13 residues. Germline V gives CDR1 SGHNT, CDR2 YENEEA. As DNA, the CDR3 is TGTGCCAGCAGCTTAGGGGGGGAAAACATTCAGTACTTC. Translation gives CASSLGGENIQYF.

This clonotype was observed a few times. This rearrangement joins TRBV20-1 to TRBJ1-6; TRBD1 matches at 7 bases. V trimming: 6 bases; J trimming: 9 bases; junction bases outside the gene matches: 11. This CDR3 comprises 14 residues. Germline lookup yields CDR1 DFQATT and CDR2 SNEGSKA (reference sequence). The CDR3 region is CSAPVDRVASPLHF. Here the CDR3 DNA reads TGCAGTGCCCCCGTCGACAGGGTGGCTTCACCCCTCCACTTT.

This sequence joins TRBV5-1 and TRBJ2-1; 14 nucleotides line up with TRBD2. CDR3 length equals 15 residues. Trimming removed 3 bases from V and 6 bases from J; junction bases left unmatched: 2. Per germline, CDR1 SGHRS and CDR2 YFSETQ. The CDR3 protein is CASSSGLAGANEQFF. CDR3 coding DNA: TGCGCCAGCAGCTCGGGACTAGCGGGGGCCAATGAGCAGTTCTTC.

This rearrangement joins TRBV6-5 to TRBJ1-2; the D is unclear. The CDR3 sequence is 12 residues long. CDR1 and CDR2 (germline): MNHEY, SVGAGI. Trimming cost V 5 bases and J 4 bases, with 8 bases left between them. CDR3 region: CASSKVGYGYTF. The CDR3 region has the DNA TGTGCCAGCAGTAAGGTGGGCTATGGCTACACCTTC.

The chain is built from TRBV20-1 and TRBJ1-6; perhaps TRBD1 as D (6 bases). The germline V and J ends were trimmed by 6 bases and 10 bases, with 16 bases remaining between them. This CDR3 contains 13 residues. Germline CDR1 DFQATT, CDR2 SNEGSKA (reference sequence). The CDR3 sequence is CSAPQGIQSPLHF. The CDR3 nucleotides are TGCAGTGCCCCCCAGGGGATTCAATCACCCCTCCACTTT.